This T cell receptor beta chain was retrieved from a study of identical twins. Comments on this clonotype: As yet, its antigen is unknown.

Per the germline V gene, CDR1 is SGHRS and CDR2 is YFSETQ. V lost 4 bases, J lost 2 bases, and 9 bases lay in between. The CDR3 extends over 13 amino acids. Unique molecular identifiers were present on the cDNA, which also gained a universal primer site by template switching. TCRdb re-analysed the 5' RACE reads in MiXCR, keeping a single row per CDR3 protein. The sample includes roughly 540,000 distinct CDR3 sequences, about 20% seen only once; the top ten take under 0.95%. General observations from the study: Out-of-frame alpha sequences common to twins exhibited a surplus of low generation probability.

Everyone who donated was a healthy Caucasian. This sample was shared with a second study, whose subject was T cells expressing NK-cell markers. Per that paper: In a handful of donors, dominant clonotypes made up about 28.3-65% of CD3+CD56-NKG2C+ cells.

The source is a young woman in good health. V gene TRBV5-1 combines with J gene TRBJ2-5, with D unclear. Sequenced material: CD4+ T cells sorted from blood. The CDR3 bases are TGCGCCAGCAGCCGAATGCGTCAAGAGACCCAGTACTTC. Translated: CASSRMRQETQYF.